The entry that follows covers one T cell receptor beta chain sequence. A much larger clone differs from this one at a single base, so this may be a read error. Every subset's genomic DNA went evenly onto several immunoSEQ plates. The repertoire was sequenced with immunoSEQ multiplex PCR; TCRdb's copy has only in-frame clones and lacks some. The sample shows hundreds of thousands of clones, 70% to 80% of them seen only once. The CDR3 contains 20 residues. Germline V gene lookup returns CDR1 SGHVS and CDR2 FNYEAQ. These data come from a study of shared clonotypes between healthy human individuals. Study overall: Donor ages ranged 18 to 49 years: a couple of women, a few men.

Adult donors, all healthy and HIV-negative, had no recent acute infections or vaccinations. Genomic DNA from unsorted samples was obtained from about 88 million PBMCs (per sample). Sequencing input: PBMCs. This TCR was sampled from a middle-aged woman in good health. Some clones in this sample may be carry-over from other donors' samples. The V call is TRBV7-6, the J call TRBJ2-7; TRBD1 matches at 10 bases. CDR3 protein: CTSSSPGAPGTGDGWDEQYF. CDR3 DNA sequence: TGTACCAGCAGCTCCCCTGGGGCCCCCGGGACAGGGGATGGATGGGACGAGCAGTACTTC. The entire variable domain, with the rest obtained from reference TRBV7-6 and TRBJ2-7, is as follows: GAGVSQSPRYKVTKRGQDVALRCDPISGHVSLYWYRQALGQGPEFLTYFNYEAQQDKSGLPNDRFSAERPEGSISTLTIQRTEQRDSAMYRCTSSSPGAPGTGDGWDEQYFGPGTRLTVT.